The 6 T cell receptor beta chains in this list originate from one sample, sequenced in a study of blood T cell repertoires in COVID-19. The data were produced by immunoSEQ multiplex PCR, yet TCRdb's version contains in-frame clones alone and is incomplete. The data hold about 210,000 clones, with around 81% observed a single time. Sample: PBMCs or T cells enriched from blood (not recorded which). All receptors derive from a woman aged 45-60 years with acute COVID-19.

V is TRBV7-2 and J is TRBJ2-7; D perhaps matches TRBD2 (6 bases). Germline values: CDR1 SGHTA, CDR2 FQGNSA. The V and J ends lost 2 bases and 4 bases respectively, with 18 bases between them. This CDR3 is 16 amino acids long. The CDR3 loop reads CASSLFLSGAIYEQYF. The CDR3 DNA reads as TGTGCCAGCAGCTTATTTTTATCGGGAGCTATTTACGAGCAGTACTTC.

CDR3 loop: CASSVGGPGSYNSPLHF. CDR3 DNA: TGCGCCAGCAGCGTTGGAGGGCCGGGTTCCTATAATTCACCCCTCCACTTT. This rearrangement joins TRBV5-1 to TRBJ1-6; no reliable D call. The CDR3 runs to 17 residues. CDR1 is SGHRS and CDR2 is YFSETQ in the germline V gene. V was shortened by 4 bases and J by 1 base, with 15 bases between the two germline ends.

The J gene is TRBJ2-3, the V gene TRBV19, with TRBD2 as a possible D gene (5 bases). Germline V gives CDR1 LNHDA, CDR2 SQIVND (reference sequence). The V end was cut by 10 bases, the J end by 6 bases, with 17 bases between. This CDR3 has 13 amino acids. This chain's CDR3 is CATTLRGRDTQYF. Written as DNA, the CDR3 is TGTGCCACCACCCTACGGGGTCGGGATACGCAGTATTTT. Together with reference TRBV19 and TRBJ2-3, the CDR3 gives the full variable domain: DGGITQSPKYLFRKEGQNVTLSCEQNLNHDAMYWYRQDPGQGLRLIYYSQIVNDFQKGDIAEGYSVSREKKESFPLTVTSAQKNPTAFYLCATTLRGRDTQYFGPGTRLTVL.

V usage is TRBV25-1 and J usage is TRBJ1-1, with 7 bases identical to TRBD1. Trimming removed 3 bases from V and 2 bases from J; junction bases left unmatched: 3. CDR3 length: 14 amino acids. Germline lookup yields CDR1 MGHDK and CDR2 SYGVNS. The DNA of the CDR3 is TGTGCCAGCAGTGAGACAGGGATAAACACTGAAGCTTTCTTT. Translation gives CASSETGINTEAFF.

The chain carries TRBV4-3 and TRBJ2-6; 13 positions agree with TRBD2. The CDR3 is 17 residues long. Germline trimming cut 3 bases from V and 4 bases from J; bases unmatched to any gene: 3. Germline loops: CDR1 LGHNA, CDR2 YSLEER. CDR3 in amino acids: CASSQGLAGSGANVLTF. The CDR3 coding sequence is TGCGCCAGCAGCCAGGGACTAGCGGGATCAGGGGCCAACGTCCTGACTTTC.

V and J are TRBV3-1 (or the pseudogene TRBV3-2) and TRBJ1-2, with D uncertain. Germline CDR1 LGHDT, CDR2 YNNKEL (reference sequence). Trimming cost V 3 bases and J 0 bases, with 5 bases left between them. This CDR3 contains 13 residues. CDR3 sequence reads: CASSHQTNYGYTF. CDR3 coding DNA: TGTGCCAGCAGCCACCAAACTAACTATGGCTACACCTTC.